This TCR beta chain originates from a study of cytomegalovirus exposure and HLA in healthy donors. Study in general: Prior work identified 117 million unique TCR beta sequences in around 170 million T cells. Study conclusions and caveats: The authors listed 150 to 200 TCR beta chains as cytomegalovirus-associated. Excluded were some V segments that proved indistinguishable, including TRBV6-2 and TRBV6-3.

Of note for this clone: Its antigen remains unidentified.

Primers for the PCR totalled 60 Vbeta and 13 Jbeta. As handled by the study authors: Among the unique TCR beta chains that a later analysis counted, roughly 80 million in all, about 11 million were shared. The protocol was immunoSEQ multiplex PCR, while the TCRdb copy is restricted to in-frame clones and leaves out a portion. For V, J and clone size, that table is used; D and trimming come from the DNA. The data contain 140,000 or so clones, 75% to 85% of them seen just once; the ten biggest clones take up approximately 4.1%. Germline V gene data show CDR1 as LNHDA and CDR2 as SQIVND (reference sequence). The CDR3 totals 16 residues.

The genes are TRBV19 and TRBJ2-5, with a possible D match to TRBD1 (5 bases). The J call may be faulty, since TRBJ2-7 better matches the DNA end. This clonotype originated in a man aged 35 to 55 in good health and CMV-seronegative. Sequencing used PBMCs. In nucleotides, the CDR3 is TGTGCCAGTAGTACACTACAGGTGACTTCCCCCTACGAGCAGTACTTC. It is translated as CASSTLQVTSPYEQYF.